The rows below give T cell receptor beta chains drawn from one sample of a study of blood T cell repertoires in COVID-19. Data came from immunoSEQ multiplex PCR; TCRdb stores just in-frame clones and leaves some out. Of over 300,000 clones in the sample, roughly 88% were seen once. Sample: PBMCs or T cells enriched from blood (not recorded which). The receptors were sampled from a man aged 25-45 years who had recovered from COVID-19. Each CDR3 is given without its conserved first and last residue. Part of the rows lack a size; the others show once, few, many or a class for expanded clones.

many	TRBJ1-1	TRBV14	ASSQVADSVGKAF
.	TRBJ2-5	TRBV11-3	ASSTGVGETQY
.	TRBJ1-2	TRBV2	ASSEGRAYGYT
.	TRBJ1-2	TRBV5-6	ASSVTSGYGYT
.	TRBJ1-1	TRBV19	ASSINRGTEAF
few	TRBJ1-6	TRBV27	ASSLSDRGGSPLH
.	TRBJ2-2	TRBV10-3	AISPLGTGGPQLF
.	TRBJ1-1	TRBV7-9	ASSAQVNTEAF
.	TRBJ2-7	TRBV18	ASSPSSDYEQY
.	TRBJ1-1	TRBV11-3	ASSKGQSEAF
.	TRBJ2-5	TRBV5-1	ASSFQGPQY
.	TRBJ1-1	TRBV11-3	ASSLGDGGIGTEAF
.	TRBJ2-3	TRBV6-2/TRBV6-3	ASSYDWAQGASTDTQY
.	TRBJ1-2	TRBV9	ASSPGGRADYGYT
.	TRBJ1-4	TRBV6-6	ASRQGANEKLF